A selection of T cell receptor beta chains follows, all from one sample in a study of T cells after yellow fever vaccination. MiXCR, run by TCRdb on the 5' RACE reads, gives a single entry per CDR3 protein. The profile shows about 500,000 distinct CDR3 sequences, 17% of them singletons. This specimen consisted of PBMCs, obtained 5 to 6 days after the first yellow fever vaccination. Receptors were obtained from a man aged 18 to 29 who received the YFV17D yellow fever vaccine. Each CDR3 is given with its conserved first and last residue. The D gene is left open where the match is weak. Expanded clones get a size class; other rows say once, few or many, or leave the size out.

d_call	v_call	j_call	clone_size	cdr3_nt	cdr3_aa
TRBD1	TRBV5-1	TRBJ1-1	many	TGCGCCAGCACATACAGAAACAGGGGAAACACTGAAGCTTTCTTT	CASTYRNRGNTEAFF
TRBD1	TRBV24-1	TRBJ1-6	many	TGTGCCACCAGTGATCCCCGGGACAGGGTAGGGGGTTATAATTCACCCCTCCACTTT	CATSDPRDRVGGYNSPLHF
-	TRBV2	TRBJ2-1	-	TGTGCCAGCAGTGGGGGGAGCCGCGGTGAGCAGTTCTTC	CASSGGSRGEQFF
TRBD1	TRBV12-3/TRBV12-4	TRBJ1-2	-	TGTGCCAGCACCTCCCCGGGGGGGACAGGGAAGGGCTACACCTTC	CASTSPGGTGKGYTF
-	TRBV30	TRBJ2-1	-	TGTGCCTGGAGTGGTTCCAGGGCAGGTGAGCAGTTCTTC	CAWSGSRAGEQFF
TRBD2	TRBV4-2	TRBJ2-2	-	TGTGCCAGCAGCCAACAAACTAGCGGGGGGACCACCGGGGAGCTGTTTTTT	CASSQQTSGGTTGELFF
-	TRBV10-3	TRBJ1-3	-	TGTGCCATCAGTGCTGCAGGCTCTGGAAACACCATATATTTT	CAISAAGSGNTIYF
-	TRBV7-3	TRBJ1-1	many	TGTGCCAGCAGCCCAGACGGGAAAGTGGGGAGGCGAGCTTTCTTT	CASSPDGKVGRRAFF
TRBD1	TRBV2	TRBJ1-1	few	TGCGCCAGCAGCGAACAGGGGGCGGGTACTGAAGCTTTCTTT	CASSEQGAGTEAFF
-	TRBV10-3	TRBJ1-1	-	TGTGCCATCAGTGAGTTGAACACTGAAGCTTTCTTT	CAISELNTEAFF